These 8 T cell receptor beta chains were sequenced from one sample in a study of blood T cells in healthy people across ages. Using a J-beta primer mix together with a sample-barcoded 5' primer, a second PCR was run for about 7 to 12 cycles. TCRdb reanalysed the 5' RACE reads using MiXCR and keeps one entry per CDR3 protein. In the table there are about 1.6 million distinct CDR3 sequences, about 31% of which are singletons. Material for sequencing was blood. The receptor set was obtained from a woman between 25 and 40 years old in good health.

As for this clonotype: One end of the junction fails to match germline, which may point to a read error. The V call is TRBV6-1, the J call TRBJ1-5; a weak D match, TRBD1 (5 bases). Germline V gene lookup returns CDR1 MNHNS and CDR2 SASEGT. There are 15 residues in the CDR3. DNA for the CDR3: TGTGCCACAAGCTTGACGGGGGAACCTTATCAGCCCCGGCATTTT. Translated: CATSLTGEPYQPRHF.

The chain recombines TRBV7-8 with TRBJ1-2, with TRBD1 matching 8 bases. Trimming removed 2 bases from V and 7 bases from J; junction bases left unmatched: 15. The CDR3 runs to 17 residues. Germline V gene data show CDR1 as SGHVS and CDR2 as FQNEAQ. The CDR3 region is CASSLRTSSRGQVGYTF. The CDR3 DNA reads as TGTGCCAGCAGCTTACGGACGTCTTCCAGGGGGCAAGTTGGCTACACCTTC.

Only a few counts were recorded for this clonotype. V gene TRBV12-3 or TRBV12-4 combines with J gene TRBJ2-3, with a tentative D call TRBD2 (5 bases). V gave up 10 bases and J gave up 2 bases, with 10 bases separating them. This CDR3 is 12 amino acids long. CDR3 amino acids: CATPGNTDTQYF. The CDR3 DNA follows: TGTGCCACCCCCGGGAACACAGATACGCAGTATTTT.

The CDR3 spells CASSPGGRAYNEQFF. CDR3 sequence (DNA): TGTGCCAGCAGTCCGGGCGGGAGGGCCTACAATGAGCAGTTCTTC. This chain connects TRBV12-3 or TRBV12-4 to TRBJ2-1; 9 nucleotides line up with TRBD2. This CDR3 is built from 15 residues. Germline trimming cut 5 bases from V and 2 bases from J; bases unmatched to any gene: 4.

As concerns this clonotype: A much larger clone differs by one base, so this may be a read error. The chain links TRBV13 to TRBJ2-5; 10 positions match TRBD2. Looked up from germline, CDR1 is PRHDT and CDR2 is FYEKMQ (reference sequence). V gave up 5 bases and J gave up 4 bases; unmatched junction bases: 7. This CDR3 has 15 amino acids. The CDR3 DNA reads as TGTGCCAGCAGCCCCAGCGGGAGGGGTGTAGAGACCCAGTACTTC. Its protein is CASSPSGRGVETQYF.

V gene TRBV2 combines with J gene TRBJ2-4; D is uncertain. This CDR3 comprises 16 residues. Trimming stripped 6 bases from V and 3 bases from J, with 18 bases between. In germline, CDR1 is SNHLY, CDR2 FYNNEI. CDR3 sequence reads: CASRDSLSSLKNIQYF. Here the CDR3 DNA reads TGTGCCAGCAGGGATAGCCTTTCCAGCCTCAAAAACATTCAGTACTTC.

This clonotype was detected a few times. The genes are TRBV7-6 and TRBJ2-6; possibly TRBD2 for D (5 bases). Germline CDR1 SGHVS, CDR2 FNYEAQ. Trimming cost V 1 base and J 0 bases, with 16 bases left between them. The CDR3 has 19 amino acids. The CDR3 region has the DNA TGTGCCAGCAGCTTAGTTCCGGAGTCCACTAGCTCTGGGGCCAACGTCCTGACTTTC. It yields the protein CASSLVPESTSSGANVLTF.

The chain links TRBV13 to TRBJ1-1; 8 bases align to TRBD1. J lost 4 bases, V lost 5 bases, and 9 bases had no gene match. The V gene's germline CDR1 is PRHDT and CDR2 FYEKMQ (reference sequence). The CDR3 sequence is 15 residues long. The CDR3: CASSPDRGVITEAFF. DNA of the CDR3: TGTGCCAGCAGCCCTGACAGGGGTGTCATCACTGAAGCTTTCTTT. The full variable domain, its missing parts supplied by reference TRBV13 and TRBJ1-1, is AAGVIQSPRHLIKEKRETATLKCYPIPRHDTVYWYQQGPGQDPQFLISFYEKMQSDKGSIPDRFSAQQFSDYHSELNMSSLELGDSALYFCASSPDRGVITEAFFGQGTRLTVV.